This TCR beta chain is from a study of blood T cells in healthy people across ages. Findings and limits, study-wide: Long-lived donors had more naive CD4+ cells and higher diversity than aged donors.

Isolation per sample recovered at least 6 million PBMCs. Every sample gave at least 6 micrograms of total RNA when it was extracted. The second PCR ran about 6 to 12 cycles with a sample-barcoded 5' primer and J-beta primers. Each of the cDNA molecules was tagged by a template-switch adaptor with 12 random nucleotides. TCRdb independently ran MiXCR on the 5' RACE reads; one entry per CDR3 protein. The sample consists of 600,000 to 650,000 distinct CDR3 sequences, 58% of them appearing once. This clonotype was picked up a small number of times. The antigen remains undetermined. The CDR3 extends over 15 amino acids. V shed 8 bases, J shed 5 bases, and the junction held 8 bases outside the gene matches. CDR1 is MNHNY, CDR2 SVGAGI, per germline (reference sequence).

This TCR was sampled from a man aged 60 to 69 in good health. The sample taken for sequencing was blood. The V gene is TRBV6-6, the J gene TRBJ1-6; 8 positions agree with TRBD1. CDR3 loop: CASDKDRVDNSPLHF. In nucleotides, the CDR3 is TGTGCCAGCGATAAGGACAGGGTCGATAATTCACCCCTCCACTTT.